These 24 T cell receptor beta chains were sequenced from one sample in a study of beta chain features in type 1 diabetes. Points from the study as a whole: Type 1 diabetes patients had moderately but significantly shorter TCRB CDR3s in all four CD4+ subsets.

Antigens of these TCRs are unknown. The entirety of the isolated RNA underwent reverse transcription, so expressed TCRB transcripts were sequenced. Some clones are missing from TCRdb's copy, which holds only in-frame ones; the method was immunoSEQ multiplex PCR. This repertoire shows 300,000 to 400,000 clones, around 10% found once; its top ten account for about 0.6%. Sequenced input: central memory CD4+ T cells from blood. The receptors were sampled from a man aged 25-45 years with type 1 diabetes.

V and J are TRBV27 and TRBJ2-1; D tentatively reads TRBD1 or TRBD2 (5 bases each). With 6 bases removed from V and 8 bases from J, the gap between germline ends came to 20 bases. The V gene's germline CDR1 is MNHEY and CDR2 SMNVEV (reference sequence). This CDR3 has 15 amino acids. This CDR3 reads CASRLRAGRRDEQFF. The CDR3 nucleotides read TGTGCCAGCAGACTCAGGGCAGGGAGAAGGGATGAGCAGTTCTTC.

This chain connects TRBV7-2 to TRBJ2-1; D unclear. With 4 bases removed from V and 5 bases from J, the gap between germline ends came to 9 bases. The germline gives CDR1 SGHTA, CDR2 FQGNSA. The CDR3 covers 13 residues. The CDR3 sequence is CASSSPRDNEQFF. The CDR3 DNA reads TGTGCCAGCAGCTCCCCTCGGGACAATGAGCAGTTCTTC.

V gene TRBV11-2 combines with J gene TRBJ2-7, with a possible D match to TRBD1 (6 bases). The CDR3 runs 15 residues. V lost 3 bases, J lost 3 bases, and 15 bases lay in between. Germline CDR1 reads SGHAT; CDR2 reads FQNNGV. CDR3 sequence: CASSFIRDTHYEQYF. The DNA of the CDR3 is TGTGCCAGCAGCTTTATAAGGGACACCCACTACGAGCAGTACTTC.

The J gene is TRBJ1-1, the V gene TRBV19; unclear D gene. The germline V gene encodes CDR1 LNHDA and CDR2 SQIVND (reference sequence). This CDR3 contains 15 residues. Trimming shortened V by 3 bases and J by 3 bases, and 14 bases separated the two germline ends. The CDR3 DNA sequence: TGTGCCAGTAGTATGGGCTTGGACGGTCACACTGAAGCTTTCTTT. This encodes CASSMGLDGHTEAFF.

The rearrangement links TRBV25-1 to TRBJ2-6, with 10 nucleotides matching TRBD1. The CDR3 has 17 amino acids. Trimming at V came to 2 bases and at J to 2 bases, leaving 3 bases not matched to a gene. Per the germline V gene, CDR1 is MGHDK and CDR2 is SYGVNS. The CDR3 spells CASSETTGGPGANVLTF. The CDR3 DNA follows: TGTGCCAGCAGTGAAACGACAGGGGGCCCTGGGGCCAACGTCCTGACTTTC.

This clone appeared many times. The V call is TRBV2, the J call TRBJ2-7; 7 bases are shared with TRBD2. Germline trimming cut 7 bases from V and 4 bases from J; bases unmatched to any gene: 10. This CDR3 has 14 amino acids. Germline CDR1 is SNHLY and CDR2 is FYNNEI. This CDR3 is CASKDQRDMYEQYF. CDR3 nucleotides: TGTGCCAGCAAAGACCAGCGGGATATGTACGAGCAGTACTTC.

This clone occurred a few times. The genes are TRBV23-1 and TRBJ1-4; weak D call: TRBD1 (6 bases). TRBV23-1 is an open reading frame whose function is uncertain. V shed 0 bases and J shed 4 bases, with 12 bases lying between them. The CDR3 spans 16 residues. DNA for the CDR3: TGCGCCAGCAGTCAATCTGGGGGGCTCAATAATGAAAAACTGTTTTTT. Translated, it gives CASSQSGGLNNEKLFF.

This clone was found a few times. The genes are TRBV7-2 and TRBJ1-1; unclear D gene. Germline V lookup: CDR1 SGHTA, CDR2 FQGNSA. CDR3 length: 14 residues. V was trimmed by 2 bases and J by 0 bases, leaving 7 bases between them. DNA of the CDR3: TGTGCCAGCAGCTTAAGTGTTTTGAACACTGAAGCTTTCTTT. Its translation: CASSLSVLNTEAFF.

This clone showed up just a few times. The chain joins TRBV9 to TRBJ1-2; unclear D gene. The CDR3 totals 11 residues. The V end lost 3 bases, the J end lost 5 bases, and 5 bases lay between the germline ends. The germline V gene encodes CDR1 SGDLS and CDR2 YYNGEE. CDR3 sequence: CASSGLYGYTF. The CDR3 DNA follows: TGTGCCAGCAGCGGGCTTTATGGCTACACCTTC.

The CDR3 DNA sequence: TGTGCCAGCACCGACACTCCGACCGAGCAGTACTTC. Protein: CASTDTPTEQYF. This rearrangement joins TRBV6-6 to TRBJ2-7; D unresolved. The germline V gene encodes CDR1 MNHNY and CDR2 SVGAGI (reference sequence). Trimming stripped 7 bases from V and 6 bases from J, with 13 bases between. This CDR3 region has 12 residues.

J is TRBJ2-1 and V is TRBV11-3, with D possibly matching TRBD1 (6 bases). Trimming left V 5 bases short and J 5 bases short, with 16 bases between. This CDR3 contains 15 residues. Per the germline V gene, CDR1 is SGHNT and CDR2 is YENEEA. CDR3: CASSATTGAHNEQFF. DNA of the CDR3: TGTGCCAGCAGCGCGACGACAGGCGCCCACAATGAGCAGTTCTTC.

This clone was found a few times. The chain carries TRBV2 and TRBJ2-5; the match to TRBD2 covers 9 bases. The CDR3 has 14 residues. Trimming removed 6 bases from V and 4 bases from J; junction bases left unmatched: 6. CDR1 SNHLY and CDR2 FYNNEI come from the germline V gene. CDR3 sequence: CASRGSGSGETQYF. DNA of the CDR3: TGTGCCAGCAGGGGTAGCGGGAGCGGAGAGACCCAGTACTTC.

This clone has more than one count but fewer than ten. This chain joins TRBV5-4 and TRBJ2-3; D possibly corresponds to TRBD1 (6 bases). Germline loops: CDR1 SGHNT, CDR2 YYREEE (reference sequence). Deletions cut 2 bases from V and 2 bases from J, with 9 bases between. The CDR3 spans 14 residues. CDR3 in amino acids: CASSFGQNTDTQYF. The CDR3 DNA reads as TGTGCCAGCAGCTTTGGACAGAACACAGATACGCAGTATTTT.

This sequence joins TRBV9 and TRBJ2-4, with 9 bases fitting TRBD2. CDR3 size: 17 residues. Germline assignment: CDR1 SGDLS and CDR2 YYNGEE. Losses at the gene ends were 0 bases for V and 1 base for J; bases not matched to a gene: 5. The CDR3 DNA reads as TGTGCCAGCAGCGTAGGTCTTAGCGGGAGTGCCAAAAACATTCAGTACTTC. Translation gives CASSVGLSGSAKNIQYF. The full variable domain, with the rest looked up from reference TRBV9 and TRBJ2-4, is DSGVTQTPKHLITATGQRVTLRCSPRSGDLSVYWYQQSLDQGLQFLIQYYNGEERAKGNILERFSAQQFPDLHSELNLSSLELGDSALYFCASSVGLSGSAKNIQYFGAGTRLSVL.

This clone was observed a few times. CDR3 sequence reads: CASAKREAKNIQYF. In DNA form, the CDR3 reads TGTGCCAGCGCCAAGCGGGAGGCCAAAAACATTCAGTACTTC. The chain recombines TRBV2 with TRBJ2-4, with TRBD2 matching 8 bases. J gave up 1 base and V 8 bases, and 4 bases lay outside the gene matches. CDR3 size: 14 residues. Germline V lookup: CDR1 SNHLY, CDR2 FYNNEI.

The V call is TRBV10-3, the J call TRBJ1-2; TRBD1 matches 7 bases. CDR3 length: 17 residues. Germline assignment: CDR1 ENHRY and CDR2 SYGVKD. Trimming removed 3 bases from V and 6 bases from J; junction bases left unmatched: 16. CDR3 protein: CAISDSRVGQAQDGYTF. The DNA of the CDR3 is TGTGCCATCAGTGATTCCCGGGTAGGACAGGCACAAGATGGCTACACCTTC.

The rearrangement uses TRBV7-6 and TRBJ2-5; D is ambiguous. Trimming cost V 1 base and J 3 bases, with 9 bases left between them. Germline V gives CDR1 SGHVS, CDR2 FNYEAQ. The CDR3 sequence is 14 residues long. The chain's CDR3 is CASSLDRQEETQYF. As DNA, the CDR3 is TGTGCCAGCAGCTTAGATCGGCAGGAAGAGACCCAGTACTTC.

The V gene is TRBV9, the J gene TRBJ2-7; TRBD2 matches at 7 bases. Trimming at V came to 1 base and at J to 7 bases, leaving 11 bases not matched to a gene. The length of the CDR3 is 15 residues. Germline CDR1 and CDR2: SGDLS and YYNGEE. CDR3 nucleotide sequence: TGTGCCAGCAGCGTACGCGGGGAGGGACCGGGGGAGCAGTACTTC. Protein: CASSVRGEGPGEQYF.

In its sample, this clone was seen a few times. This chain uses TRBV28 with TRBJ2-6; 8 bases are a match to TRBD1. This CDR3 is 15 amino acids long. Looked up from germline, CDR1 is MDHEN and CDR2 is SYDVKM. J lost 4 bases, V lost 5 bases, and 4 bases had no gene match. The CDR3 sequence is CASSGQGAGANVLTF. DNA of the CDR3: TGTGCCAGCAGTGGACAGGGCGCGGGGGCCAACGTCCTGACTTTC.

This clone was detected a few times. The chain recombines TRBV11-3 with TRBJ2-1; 9 bases are a match to TRBD1. V lost 2 bases, J lost 8 bases, and 7 bases stayed unmatched. The CDR3 has 15 residues. Germline V lookup: CDR1 SGHNT, CDR2 YENEEA. Written as DNA, the CDR3 is TGTGCCAGCAGCTTATCACAGGGGGCTTACGATGAGCAGTTCTTC. Encoded protein: CASSLSQGAYDEQFF.

The chain joins TRBV6-4 to TRBJ1-2; D gene uncertain. The CDR3 consists of 15 residues. Germline V gene sequence: CDR1 MRHNA, CDR2 SNTAGT. V lost 5 bases, J lost 4 bases, and 17 bases lay in between. The CDR3 nucleotides read TGTGCCAGCAGTTACGGTTTAGGCCGTCTCTATGGCTACACCTTC. This translates into CASSYGLGRLYGYTF.

Ten or more counts support this clone. This chain connects TRBV7-9 to TRBJ1-1, with D unclear. Looked up from germline, CDR1 is SEHNR and CDR2 is FQNEAQ (reference sequence). This CDR3 region has 14 residues. With 3 bases removed from V and 4 bases from J, the gap between germline ends came to 12 bases. The CDR3 coding sequence is TGTGCCAGCAGCTTCAGTAGGGTGGGCACTGAAGCTTTCTTT. Its protein product is CASSFSRVGTEAFF.

Turning to this clone: Since a far larger clone is one base different, this is likely a read error. The chain uses TRBV5-4 and TRBJ1-1, with TRBD1 as a possible D gene (5 bases). This CDR3 has 15 residues. V was trimmed by 4 bases and J by 4 bases, leaving 17 bases between them. The V gene's germline CDR1 is SGHNT and CDR2 YYREEE (reference sequence). CDR3 sequence: CASSQVPRASTEAFF. CDR3 in DNA: TGTGCCAGCAGCCAAGTCCCCAGGGCAAGCACTGAAGCTTTCTTT.

CDR3 residues: CASSPGTSGGKQYF. The CDR3 DNA reads TGTGCCAGCAGCCCCGGGACTAGCGGGGGAAAGCAGTACTTC. The chain is built from TRBV11-2 and TRBJ2-7; the match to TRBD2 covers 14 bases. The CDR3 has 14 amino acids. Germline trimming cut 5 bases from V and 8 bases from J; bases unmatched to any gene: 5. Germline lookup yields CDR1 SGHAT and CDR2 FQNNGV.